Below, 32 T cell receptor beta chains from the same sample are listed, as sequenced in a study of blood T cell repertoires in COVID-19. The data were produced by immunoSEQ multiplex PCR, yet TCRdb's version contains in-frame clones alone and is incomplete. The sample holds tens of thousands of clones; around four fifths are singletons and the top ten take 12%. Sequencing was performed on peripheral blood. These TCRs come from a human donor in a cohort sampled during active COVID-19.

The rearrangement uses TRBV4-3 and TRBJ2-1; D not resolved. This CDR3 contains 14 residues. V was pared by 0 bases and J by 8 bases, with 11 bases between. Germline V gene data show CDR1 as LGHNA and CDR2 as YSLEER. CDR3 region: CASSQDPQIDEQFF. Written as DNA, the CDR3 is TGCGCCAGCAGCCAAGATCCTCAGATCGATGAGCAGTTCTTC.

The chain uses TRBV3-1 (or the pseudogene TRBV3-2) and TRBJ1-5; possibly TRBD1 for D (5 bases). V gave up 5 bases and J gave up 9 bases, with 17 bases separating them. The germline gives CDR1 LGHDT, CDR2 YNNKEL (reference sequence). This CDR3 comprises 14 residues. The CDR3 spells CASSDGTFGGPQHF. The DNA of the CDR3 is TGTGCCAGCAGCGACGGGACCTTCGGGGGGCCCCAGCATTTT.

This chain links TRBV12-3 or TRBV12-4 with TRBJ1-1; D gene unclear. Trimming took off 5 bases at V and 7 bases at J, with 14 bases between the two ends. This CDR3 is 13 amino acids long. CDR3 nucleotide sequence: TGTGCCAGCAGTCTTAGATCGTCCGGTGAAGCTTTCTTT. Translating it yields CASSLRSSGEAFF.

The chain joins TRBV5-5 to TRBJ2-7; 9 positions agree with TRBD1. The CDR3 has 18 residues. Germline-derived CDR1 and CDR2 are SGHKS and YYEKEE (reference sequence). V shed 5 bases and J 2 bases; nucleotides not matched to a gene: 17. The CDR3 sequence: CASRAGQGLGSSPYEQYF. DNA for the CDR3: TGTGCCAGCAGAGCTGGACAGGGGTTAGGTTCATCGCCCTACGAGCAGTACTTC.

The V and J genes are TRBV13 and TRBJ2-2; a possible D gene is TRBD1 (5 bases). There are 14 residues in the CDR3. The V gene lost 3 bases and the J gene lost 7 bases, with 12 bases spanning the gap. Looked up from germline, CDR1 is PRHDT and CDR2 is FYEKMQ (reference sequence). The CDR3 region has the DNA TGTGCCAGCAGCTTGGGCCAGGGTGACGGGGAGCTGTTTTTT. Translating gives CASSLGQGDGELFF.

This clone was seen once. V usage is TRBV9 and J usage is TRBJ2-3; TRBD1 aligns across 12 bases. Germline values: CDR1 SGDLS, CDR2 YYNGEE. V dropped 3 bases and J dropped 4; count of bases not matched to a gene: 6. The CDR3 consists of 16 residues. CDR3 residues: CASSAPGTGGADTQYF. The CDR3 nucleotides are TGTGCCAGCAGCGCCCCCGGGACAGGGGGCGCAGATACGCAGTATTTT.

As DNA, the CDR3 is TGTGCCAGCAGTTCGGAGGCGGATAGCAATCAGCCCCAGCATTTT. Translating it yields CASSSEADSNQPQHF. J is TRBJ1-5 and V is TRBV28; D is uncertain. The CDR3 length is 15 residues. The germline gives CDR1 MDHEN, CDR2 SYDVKM. The V end lost 4 bases, the J end lost 0 bases, and 10 bases lay between the germline ends.

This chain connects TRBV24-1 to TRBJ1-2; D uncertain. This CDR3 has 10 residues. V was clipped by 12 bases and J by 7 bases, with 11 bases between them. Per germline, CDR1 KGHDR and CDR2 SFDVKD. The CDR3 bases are TGTGCCGCCCGTTCGGGTGGCTACACCTTC. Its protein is CAARSGGYTF.

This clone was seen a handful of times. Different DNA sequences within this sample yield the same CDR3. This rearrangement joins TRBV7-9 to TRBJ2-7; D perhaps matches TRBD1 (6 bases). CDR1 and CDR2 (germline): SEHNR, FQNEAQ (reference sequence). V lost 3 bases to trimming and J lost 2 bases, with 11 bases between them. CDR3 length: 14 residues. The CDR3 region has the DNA TGTGCCAGCAGCTTTGGACAGCCAGCCTACGAGCAGTACTTC. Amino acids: CASSFGQPAYEQYF.

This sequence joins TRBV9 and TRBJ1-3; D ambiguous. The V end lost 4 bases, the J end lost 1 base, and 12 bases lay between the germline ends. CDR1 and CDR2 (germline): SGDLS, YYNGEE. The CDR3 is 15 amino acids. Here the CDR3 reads CASSPLLGSGNTIYF. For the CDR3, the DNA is TGTGCCAGCAGCCCACTCCTAGGATCTGGAAACACCATATATTTT.

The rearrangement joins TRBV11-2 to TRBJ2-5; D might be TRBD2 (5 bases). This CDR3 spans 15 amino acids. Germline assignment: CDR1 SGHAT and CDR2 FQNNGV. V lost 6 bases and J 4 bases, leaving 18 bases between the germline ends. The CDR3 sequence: CASSPGSGVGETQYF. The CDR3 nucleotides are TGTGCCAGCAGTCCGGGGTCTGGAGTTGGAGAGACCCAGTACTTC.

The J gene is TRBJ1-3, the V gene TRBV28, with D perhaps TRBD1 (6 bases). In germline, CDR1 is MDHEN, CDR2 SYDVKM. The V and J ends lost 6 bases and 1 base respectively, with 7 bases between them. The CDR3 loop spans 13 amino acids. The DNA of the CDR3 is TGTGCCAGCAGAGGGGGATCTGGAAACACCATATATTTT. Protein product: CASRGGSGNTIYF.

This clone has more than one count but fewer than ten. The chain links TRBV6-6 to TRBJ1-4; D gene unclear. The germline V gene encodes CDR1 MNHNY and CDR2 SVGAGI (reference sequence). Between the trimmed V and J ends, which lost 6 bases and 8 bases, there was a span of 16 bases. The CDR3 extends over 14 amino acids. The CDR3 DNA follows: TGTGCCAGCAGCCACCGGGGAGGACCGGAAAAACTGTTTTTT. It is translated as CASSHRGGPEKLFF.

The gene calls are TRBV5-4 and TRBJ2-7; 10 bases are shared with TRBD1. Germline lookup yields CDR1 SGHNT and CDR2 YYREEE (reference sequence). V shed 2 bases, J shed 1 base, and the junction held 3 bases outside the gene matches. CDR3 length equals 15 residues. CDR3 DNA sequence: TGTGCCAGCAGCTTAAGGACAGGGGGATCCTACGAGCAGTACTTC. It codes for CASSLRTGGSYEQYF. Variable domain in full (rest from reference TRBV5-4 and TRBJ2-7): ETGVTQSPTHLIKTRGQQVTLRCSSQSGHNTVSWYQQALGQGPQFIFQYYREEENGRGNFPPRFSGLQFPNYSSELNVNALELDDSALYLCASSLRTGGSYEQYFGPGTRLTVT.

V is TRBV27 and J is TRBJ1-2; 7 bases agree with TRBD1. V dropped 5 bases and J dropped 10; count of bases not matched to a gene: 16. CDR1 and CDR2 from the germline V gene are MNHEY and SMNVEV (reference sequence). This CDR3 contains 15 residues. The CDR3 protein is CASSILSSTGWDYTF. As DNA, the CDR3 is TGTGCCAGCAGTATCTTATCTTCGACAGGGTGGGACTACACCTTC.

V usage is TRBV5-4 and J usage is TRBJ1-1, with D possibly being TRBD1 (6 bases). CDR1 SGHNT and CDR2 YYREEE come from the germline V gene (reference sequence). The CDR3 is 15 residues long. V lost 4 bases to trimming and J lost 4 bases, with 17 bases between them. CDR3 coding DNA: TGTGCCAGCAGCAGCGGGACACTGTTGAGCACTGAAGCTTTCTTT. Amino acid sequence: CASSSGTLLSTEAFF.

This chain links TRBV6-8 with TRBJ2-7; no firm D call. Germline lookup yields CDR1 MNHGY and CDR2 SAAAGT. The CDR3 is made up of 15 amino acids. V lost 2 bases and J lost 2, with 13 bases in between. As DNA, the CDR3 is TGTGCCAGCAGTTACCCCCCGGGTGGTCCCTACGAGCAGTACTTC. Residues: CASSYPPGGPYEQYF.

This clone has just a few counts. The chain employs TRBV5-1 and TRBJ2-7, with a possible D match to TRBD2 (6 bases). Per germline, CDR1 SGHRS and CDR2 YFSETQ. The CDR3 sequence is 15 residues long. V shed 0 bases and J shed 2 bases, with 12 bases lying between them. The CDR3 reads CASSLGPSETYEQYF. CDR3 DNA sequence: TGCGCCAGCAGCTTGGGCCCTAGCGAGACCTACGAGCAGTACTTC. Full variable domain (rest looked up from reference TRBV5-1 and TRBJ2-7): KAGVTQTPRYLIKTRGQQVTLSCSPISGHRSVSWYQQTPGQGLQFLFEYFSETQRNKGNFPGRFSGRQFSNSRSEMNVSTLELGDSALYLCASSLGPSETYEQYFGPGTRLTVT.

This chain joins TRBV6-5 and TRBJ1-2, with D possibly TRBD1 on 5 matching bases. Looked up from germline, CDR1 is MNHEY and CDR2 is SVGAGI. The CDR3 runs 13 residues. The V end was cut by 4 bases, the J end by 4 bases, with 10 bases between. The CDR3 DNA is TGTGCCAGCAGTTTCGCAGGGCCCTATGGCTACACCTTC. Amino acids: CASSFAGPYGYTF.

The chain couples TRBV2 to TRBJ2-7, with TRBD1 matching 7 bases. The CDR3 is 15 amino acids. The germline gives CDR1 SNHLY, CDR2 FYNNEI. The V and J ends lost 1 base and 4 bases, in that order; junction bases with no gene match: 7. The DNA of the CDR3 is TGTGCCAGCAGTGAAGGACAGGGAAGTATGTACGAGCAGTACTTC. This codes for CASSEGQGSMYEQYF.

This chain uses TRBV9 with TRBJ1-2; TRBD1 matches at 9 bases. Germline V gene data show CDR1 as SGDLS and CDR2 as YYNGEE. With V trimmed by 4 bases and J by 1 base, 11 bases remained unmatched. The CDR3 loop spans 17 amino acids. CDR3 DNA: TGTGCCAGCAGCACCACAGGGGGCGCCTTGGATAACTATGGCTACACCTTC. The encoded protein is CASSTTGGALDNYGYTF.

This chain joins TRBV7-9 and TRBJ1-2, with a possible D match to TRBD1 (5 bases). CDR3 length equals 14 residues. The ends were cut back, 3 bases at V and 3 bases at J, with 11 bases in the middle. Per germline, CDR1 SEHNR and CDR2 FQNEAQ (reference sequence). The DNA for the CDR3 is TGTGCCAGCAGCTTCGCACAGGATCACTATGGCTACACCTTC. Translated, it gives CASSFAQDHYGYTF.

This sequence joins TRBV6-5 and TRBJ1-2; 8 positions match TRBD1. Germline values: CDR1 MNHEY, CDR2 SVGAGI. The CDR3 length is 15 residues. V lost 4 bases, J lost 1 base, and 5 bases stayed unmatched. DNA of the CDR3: TGTGCCAGCAGTTCCCTACAGGGGGTTAACTATGGCTACACCTTC. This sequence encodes CASSSLQGVNYGYTF.

The CDR3 bases are TGTGCCAGCAGTTTAACTTTAGATGGGGCCAACGTCCTGACTTTC. Its protein is CASSLTLDGANVLTF. This chain uses TRBV28 with TRBJ2-6; D gene uncertain. This CDR3 contains 15 residues. Germline V CDR1 and CDR2: MDHEN, SYDVKM. V was shortened by 2 bases and J by 3 bases, with 8 bases between the two germline ends. The whole variable domain, filled in from reference TRBV28 and TRBJ2-6, reads DVKVTQSSRYLVKRTGEKVFLECVQDMDHENMFWYRQDPGLGLRLIYFSYDVKMKEKGDIPEGYSVSREKKERFSLILESASTNQTSMYLCASSLTLDGANVLTFGAGSRLTVL.

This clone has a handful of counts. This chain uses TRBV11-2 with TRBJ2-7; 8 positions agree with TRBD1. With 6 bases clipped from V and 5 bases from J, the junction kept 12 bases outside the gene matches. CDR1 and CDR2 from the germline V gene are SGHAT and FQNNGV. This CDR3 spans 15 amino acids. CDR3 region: CASRQDRGYVDEQYF. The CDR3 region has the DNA TGTGCCAGCAGACAAGACAGGGGCTATGTCGACGAGCAGTACTTC.

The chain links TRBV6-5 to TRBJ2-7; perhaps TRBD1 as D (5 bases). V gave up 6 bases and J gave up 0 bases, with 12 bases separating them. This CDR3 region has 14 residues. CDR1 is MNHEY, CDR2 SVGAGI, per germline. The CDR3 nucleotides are TGTGCCAGCAGCCCCAGGGCCCACTCCTACGAGCAGTACTTC. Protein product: CASSPRAHSYEQYF.

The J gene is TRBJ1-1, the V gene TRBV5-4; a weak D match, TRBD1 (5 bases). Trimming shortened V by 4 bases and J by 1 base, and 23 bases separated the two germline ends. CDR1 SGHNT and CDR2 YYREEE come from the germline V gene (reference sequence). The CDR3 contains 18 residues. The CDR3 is CASSLRPPGGRTNTEAFF. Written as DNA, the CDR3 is TGTGCCAGCAGCCTACGCCCACCGGGGGGTCGTACGAACACTGAAGCTTTCTTT.

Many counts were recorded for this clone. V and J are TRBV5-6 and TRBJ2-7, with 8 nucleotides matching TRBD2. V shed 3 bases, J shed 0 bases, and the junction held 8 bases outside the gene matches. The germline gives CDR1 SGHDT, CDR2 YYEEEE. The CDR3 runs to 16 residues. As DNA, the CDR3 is TGTGCCAGCAGCTGGGGACTAGGGAGCCCCTCCTACGAGCAGTACTTC. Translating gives CASSWGLGSPSYEQYF.

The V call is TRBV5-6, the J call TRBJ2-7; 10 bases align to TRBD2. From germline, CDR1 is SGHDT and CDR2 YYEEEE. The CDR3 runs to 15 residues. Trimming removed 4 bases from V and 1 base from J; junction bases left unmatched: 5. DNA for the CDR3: TGTGCCAGCAGCGCGGTAGCGGGGGGATCCTACGAGCAGTACTTC. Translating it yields CASSAVAGGSYEQYF.

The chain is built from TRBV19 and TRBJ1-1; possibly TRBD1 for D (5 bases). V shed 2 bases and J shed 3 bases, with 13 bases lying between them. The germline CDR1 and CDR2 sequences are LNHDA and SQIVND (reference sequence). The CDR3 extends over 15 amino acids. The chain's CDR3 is CASSINRAGDTEAFF. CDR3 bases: TGTGCCAGTAGTATAAATCGAGCGGGGGACACTGAAGCTTTCTTT.

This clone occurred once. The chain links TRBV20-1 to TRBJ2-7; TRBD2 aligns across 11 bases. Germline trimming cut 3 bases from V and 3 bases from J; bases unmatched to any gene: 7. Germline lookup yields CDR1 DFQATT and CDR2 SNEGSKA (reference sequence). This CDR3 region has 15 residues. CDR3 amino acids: CSASSTSGAIYEQYF. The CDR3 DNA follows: TGCAGTGCTAGTTCGACTAGCGGGGCCATCTACGAGCAGTACTTC.

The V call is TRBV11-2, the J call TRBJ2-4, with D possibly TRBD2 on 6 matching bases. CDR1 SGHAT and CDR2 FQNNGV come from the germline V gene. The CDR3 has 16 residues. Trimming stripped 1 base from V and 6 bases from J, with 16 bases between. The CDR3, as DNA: TGTGCCAGCAGCTTAGGACTGGGGGGACTGGGAAACATTCAGTACTTC. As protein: CASSLGLGGLGNIQYF.